This T cell receptor (beta chain) emerged from a study of blood T cell repertoires in COVID-19. Study-wide context: In each case, the material was cDNA or gDNA derived from T cells, B-cell-depleted T cells, or PBMCs.

Original data processing: Amplified reference gene primers provided the basis for estimating nucleated cell counts. This table comes from immunoSEQ multiplex PCR, and its TCRdb copy is limited to in-frame clones, with some not included. The D gene and trimming were derived from the DNA, and the V and J assignments and clone size from that table. The sample lists about 84,000 clones, around nine tenths occurring once. Germline V gene lookup returns CDR1 LNHDA and CDR2 SQIVND (reference sequence). This CDR3 has 13 amino acids. The V gene lost 8 bases and the J gene lost 4 bases, with 12 bases spanning the gap.

Sequenced: peripheral blood. The V and J genes are TRBV19 and TRBJ1-5, with D tentatively TRBD1 (6 bases). The source is a man older than 75 with active or convalescent COVID-19. The chain's CDR3 is CASHRDLNQPQHF. The CDR3, as DNA: TGTGCCAGTCACAGGGATCTAAATCAGCCCCAGCATTTT. The full variable domain, with the rest looked up from reference TRBV19 and TRBJ1-5, is DGGITQSPKYLFRKEGQNVTLSCEQNLNHDAMYWYRQDPGQGLRLIYYSQIVNDFQKGDIAEGYSVSREKKESFPLTVTSAQKNPTAFYLCASHRDLNQPQHFGDGTRLSIL.